A selection of T cell receptor beta chains follows, all from one sample in a study of T cell clones after liver transplantation. Some clones are missing from TCRdb's copy, which holds only in-frame ones; the method was immunoSEQ multiplex PCR. The repertoire consists of about 16,000 clones, with 85% to 90% occurring once and the leading ten covering roughly 13%. This material consisted of CD8+ T cells from blood, taken roughly 3.5 years after liver transplant. These receptors were obtained from a human patient who received a liver transplant. These T cells may partly come from the graft donor. The conserved cysteine and the conserved F or W are not part of the CDR3 here.

J,V,CDR3
TRBJ2-7,TRBV4-3,ASSPRLAGEISYEQY
TRBJ2-3,TRBV4-1,ASSQGDWEGDTQY
TRBJ1-5,TRBV28,ASSLIGAGQPQH
TRBJ1-5,TRBV15,ATSSPGLLGSNQPQH
TRBJ2-3,TRBV19,ASSPGQGFDTQY
TRBJ1-2,TRBV9,ASGPPEGYGYT
TRBJ2-7,TRBV5-4,ASSLGGPYEQY
TRBJ2-3,TRBV4-3,ASSQETISASTDTQY
TRBJ1-1,TRBV19,ASKVGNTEAF
TRBJ1-2,TRBV28,ASEYRAGGYGYT
TRBJ1-5,TRBV27,ASSSGQGAFLNQPQH
TRBJ2-1,TRBV7-9,ASSLASGVIGNEQF
TRBJ1-2,TRBV5-4,ASSDANYGYT
TRBJ2-7,TRBV6-1,ASSVDRGVYEQY
TRBJ1-1,TRBV5-4,ASSFDRGLTEAF
TRBJ2-5,TRBV16,ASSQSEGQTQY
TRBJ2-1,TRBV27,ASSFSSYNEQF
TRBJ1-1,TRBV7-6,ASSSGGGRTEAF
TRBJ2-7,TRBV2,ASSASQAYEQY
TRBJ2-7,TRBV13,ASSPQGEAYEQY
TRBJ1-5,TRBV15,ATSSRTNSNQPQH
TRBJ1-1,TRBV13,ASSPTVMNTEAF
TRBJ2-6,TRBV27,ASSSRGSGANVLT
TRBJ2-7,TRBV5-1,ASSLDSETYEQY
TRBJ2-7,TRBV7-3,ASSFEPSYEQY
TRBJ2-3,TRBV5-8,ASSFGVGRTDTQY
TRBJ2-4,TRBV27,ASSLSGPGVAKNIQY
TRBJ1-5,TRBV28,ASSLGTGENQPQH
TRBJ2-3,TRBV6-6,ASSSQVRTDTQY
TRBJ1-4,TRBV19,ASSIYSNEKLF
TRBJ1-1,TRBV19,ASSMSGPNTEAF
TRBJ2-1,TRBV18,ASSLGSYNEQF
TRBJ1-2,TRBV11-2,ASSLDWGLGLGYT
TRBJ1-1,TRBV27,ASGIGGAEAF
TRBJ2-3,TRBV27,ASSWAGADTQY
TRBJ2-1,TRBV9,ASSARLAGVNNEQF
TRBJ2-5,TRBV14,ASSQVRARETQY
TRBJ1-2,TRBV28,ASSLQGWYGYT
TRBJ2-7,TRBV6-6,ASSYSFSLGEQY
TRBJ1-3,TRBV27,ASSFSSSGNTIY
TRBJ1-1,TRBV27,ASSSETGENTEAF
TRBJ2-5,TRBV29-1,SVEDRDQVAQETQY
TRBJ1-1,TRBV7-9,ASSYGPGTEAF
TRBJ2-7,TRBV19,ASSAGPAYEQY
TRBJ2-7,TRBV19,ASSLQGPTYEQY
TRBJ1-2,TRBV27,ATRGVTEGYT
TRBJ1-1,TRBV27,ASRGQGAEAF
TRBJ1-3,TRBV13,ASSLVGEASGNTIY
TRBJ2-1,TRBV4-1,ASSQDAGVGNEQF
TRBJ1-5,TRBV28,ASSSGLGNQPQH
TRBJ2-6,TRBV2,ASSDPGAVSGANVLT
TRBJ1-1,TRBV7-7,ASSHAMNTEAF
TRBJ2-2,TRBV12-5,ASAGLAGELF
TRBJ2-7,TRBV7-9,ASGPPKTVEQY